A single sample is the source of the 21 T cell receptor beta chains below, sequenced in a study of breast tumors, draining lymph nodes, adjacent tissues. TCRdb re-analysed the multiplex PCR reads in MiXCR, keeping a single row per CDR3 protein. The profile shows about 270,000 distinct CDR3 sequences, 30% to 35% of them singletons. Axillary draining lymph nodes of breast cancer patients supplied the node samples. The sequenced material came from axillary lymph node tissue. These TCRs come from a female donor with breast cancer. Some clones in this sample may be carry-over from other donors' samples.

This clonotype was observed a few times. This chain joins TRBV28 and TRBJ2-1, with 9 bases aligning to TRBD2. The V gene end was trimmed by 6 bases and the J gene end by 6 bases; junction bases not matched to a gene: 9. This CDR3 region has 15 residues. Germline values: CDR1 MDHEN, CDR2 SYDVKM. The CDR3 sequence: CASSSLAGHGNEQFF. The DNA for the CDR3 is TGTGCCAGCAGCTCCCTAGCGGGGCACGGCAATGAGCAGTTCTTC.

The chain carries TRBV28 and TRBJ2-1, with 9 bases fitting TRBD2. The V segment lost 5 bases and the J segment 8 bases; nucleotides outside the gene matches: 10. CDR1 and CDR2 from the germline V gene are MDHEN and SYDVKM. The CDR3 runs to 15 residues. The CDR3 DNA is TGTGCCAGCAGTGTAGCCGGGACTAGCTCCCATGAGCAGTTCTTC. This codes for CASSVAGTSSHEQFF.

The CDR3 protein is CASSLPHIQTSADYEQYF. In nucleotides, the CDR3 is TGTGCCAGCAGTTTACCCCACATCCAGACTTCGGCGGACTACGAGCAGTACTTC. The genes are TRBV11-3 and TRBJ2-7; no definite D call. V was shortened by 6 bases and J by 3 bases, with 27 bases between the two germline ends. The length of the CDR3 is 18 residues. Germline assignment: CDR1 SGHNT and CDR2 YENEEA.

Comments on this clonotype: Given the absence of the conserved phenylalanine or tryptophan at the CDR3 end, a read error is likely. The chain is built from TRBV7-2 and TRBJ2-5; the match to TRBD1 covers 7 bases. Germline loops: CDR1 SGHTA, CDR2 FQGNSA. The CDR3 extends over 16 amino acids. After removal of 1 base from V and 3 bases from J, the junction contained 8 bases not matched to a gene. The CDR3 here is CASSLGSGTAKETQYL. For the CDR3, the DNA is TGTGCCAGCAGCTTAGGTTCCGGGACAGCTAAAGAGACCCAGTACCTC.

This clonotype was found many times. One end of the junction does not line up with germline, which may come from a read error. The rearrangement links TRBV24-1 to TRBJ2-2; D may be TRBD2 (6 bases). Germline CDR1 and CDR2: KGHDR and SFDVKD. The CDR3 covers 17 residues. CDR3 DNA sequence: TGTGCCACCAGTGATGGAATGGTGTTAGGAGGGACCGGGGAGCTGTCTTTT. It specifies CATSDGMVLGGTGELSF.

This clonotype has ten or more counts. J is TRBJ2-2 and V is TRBV20-1; D gene uncertain. Between the trimmed V and J ends, which lost 7 bases and 0 bases, there was a span of 9 bases. CDR3 length: 13 residues. Germline CDR1 is DFQATT and CDR2 is SNEGSKA (reference sequence). This CDR3 is CSGLDPNTGELFF. The CDR3 region has the DNA TGCAGTGGCCTAGACCCGAACACCGGGGAGCTGTTTTTT.

At least ten counts were recorded for this clonotype. The chain joins TRBV7-2 to TRBJ2-1, with TRBD2 matching 10 bases. Trimming took 4 bases from V and 3 from J; bases not matched to a gene: 3. Germline assignment: CDR1 SGHTA and CDR2 FQGNSA. The CDR3 length is 15 residues. CDR3 residues: CASSYTSGIYNEQFF. Here the CDR3 DNA reads TGTGCCAGCAGCTATACTAGCGGGATCTACAATGAGCAGTTCTTC.

Many counts were recorded for this clonotype. CDR3 nucleotide sequence: TGTGCCAGCAGGGAGCGGGAGGTGAGCTCCTACAATGAGCAGTTCTTC. Residues: CASREREVSSYNEQFF. The genes are TRBV2 and TRBJ2-1; 9 bases line up with TRBD2. The CDR3 spans 16 residues. Germline CDR1 SNHLY, CDR2 FYNNEI. The V and J ends lost 6 bases and 0 bases, in that order; junction bases with no gene match: 6.

J is TRBJ2-7 and V is TRBV7-2; TRBD1 might be the D (5 bases). CDR3 size: 10 residues. CDR1 SGHTA and CDR2 FQGNSA come from the germline V gene. V lost 8 bases to trimming and J lost 4 bases, with 6 bases between them. The CDR3 region is CASGHYEQYF. As DNA, the CDR3 is TGTGCCAGCGGACATTACGAGCAGTACTTC. The full variable domain, completed using reference TRBV7-2 and TRBJ2-7, is GAGVSQSPSNKVTEKGKDVELRCDPISGHTALYWYRQSLGQGLEFLIYFQGNSAPDKSGLPSDRFSAERTGGSVSTLTIQRTQQEDSAVYLCASGHYEQYFGPGTRLTVT.

This chain connects TRBV5-1 to TRBJ1-1; 9 bases map to TRBD1. CDR1 SGHRS and CDR2 YFSETQ come from the germline V gene. The V gene end was trimmed by 2 bases and the J gene end by 0 bases; junction bases not matched to a gene: 5. The CDR3 totals 16 residues. CDR3 sequence reads: CASSFPGQGMNTEAFF. The CDR3 nucleotides read TGCGCCAGCAGCTTCCCGGGACAGGGTATGAACACTGAAGCTTTCTTT.

About this clonotype itself: A much larger clonotype is one base distant, so this may be a read error. The chain couples TRBV11-3 to TRBJ2-1; D is unclear. The V and J ends lost 4 bases and 12 bases respectively, with 13 bases between them. The CDR3 runs to 12 residues. Germline assignment: CDR1 SGHNT and CDR2 YENEEA. The CDR3 region has the DNA TGTGCCAGCAGCTCTATGAGCGTTGCGCAGTTCTTC. It specifies CASSSMSVAQFF.

With respect to this clonotype: A single base separates this from a much larger clone, so it may be a read error. The chain has TRBV7-2 and TRBJ2-5; TRBD1 is a possible D gene (5 bases). Germline assignment: CDR1 SGHTA and CDR2 FQGNSA. This CDR3 is 17 amino acids long. The CDR3 sequence is CASSPVVGRVGQETEYF. The CDR3 DNA is TGTGCCAGCAGCCCCGTCGTAGGCAGGGTGGGTCAAGAGACCGAGTACTTC.

This clonotype has at least ten counts. The chain links TRBV20-1 to TRBJ1-5, with D perhaps TRBD1 (5 bases). Trimming took 3 bases from V and 7 from J, leaving 13 bases between them. Germline lookup yields CDR1 DFQATT and CDR2 SNEGSKA (reference sequence). This CDR3 is 13 amino acids long. The CDR3 coding sequence is TGCAGTGCTAGGGCGGGACCCGGACAGCCCCAGCATTTT. Amino acids: CSARAGPGQPQHF.

The rearrangement links TRBV10-1 to TRBJ2-1, with TRBD2 matching over 14 bases. The germline CDR1 and CDR2 sequences are WNHNN and SYGVQD (reference sequence). Trimming took 7 bases from V and 8 from J; bases not matched to a gene: 7. The CDR3 sequence is 15 residues long. CDR3 sequence (DNA): TGCGCCAGCACCCCTGGGACTAGCGGGAGCGATGAGCAGTTCTTC. Translated, it gives CASTPGTSGSDEQFF.

This clonotype was recorded at least ten times. In nucleotides, the CDR3 is TGTGCCGCAGGGGGACAGCAAGACTTACAGTACTTC. Protein: CAAGGQQDLQYF. This chain joins TRBV10-3 and TRBJ2-7, with 7 bases lining up with TRBD1. The CDR3 extends over 12 amino acids. V was clipped by 11 bases and J by 10 bases; unmatched bases: 14. The germline V gene has CDR1 ENHRY and CDR2 SYGVKD.

J is TRBJ1-2 and V is TRBV7-2, with a possible D match to TRBD1 (6 bases). From germline, CDR1 is SGHTA and CDR2 FQGNSA. V was cut by 5 bases and J by 1 base, with 11 bases left in between. The CDR3 covers 14 residues. The chain's CDR3 is CASSNRANNYGYTF. CDR3 DNA sequence: TGTGCCAGCAGCAACAGGGCCAATAACTATGGCTACACCTTC.

This clonotype appeared a few times. This may be a read error: a much more frequent sequence differs by one nucleotide. The chain is built from TRBV20-1 and TRBJ2-3; TRBD2 might be the D (5 bases). In germline, CDR1 is DFQATT, CDR2 SNEGSKA (reference sequence). This CDR3 contains 15 residues. The CDR3 nucleotides are TGCAGTGCGGGAGACTATCCTTCTAGCACAGATATGCAGTATTTT. Its translation is CSAGDYPSSTDMQYF.

This clonotype was picked up many times. The chain is built from TRBV29-1 and TRBJ1-1; no firm D call. CDR3 size: 10 residues. Looked up from germline, CDR1 is SQVTM and CDR2 is ANQGSEA. V shed 7 bases and J shed 5 bases, with 8 bases lying between them. CDR3 protein: CSGDLTEAFF. The CDR3 region has the DNA TGCAGCGGCGATCTAACTGAAGCTTTCTTT.

Note on this clonotype: Being one base from a much bigger clone, this may be a read error. The genes are TRBV5-1 and TRBJ2-2, with a weak D call TRBD2 (5 bases). The CDR3 is 14 residues long. Germline lookup yields CDR1 SGHRS and CDR2 YFSETQ. The V and J ends lost 5 bases and 0 bases respectively, with 8 bases between them. The CDR3 region is CASSPDSNTGELFF. Here the CDR3 DNA reads TGCGCCAGCAGTCCGGACTCGAACACCGGGGAGCTGTTTTTT.

This clonotype was observed many times. The chain links TRBV30 to TRBJ2-2; D is ambiguous. The CDR3 contains 11 residues. Germline CDR1 GTSNPN, CDR2 SVGIG (reference sequence). With 4 bases removed from V and 5 bases from J, the gap between germline ends came to 5 bases. The CDR3 here is CAWKFTGELFF. DNA for the CDR3: TGTGCCTGGAAGTTTACCGGGGAGCTGTTTTTT.

The rearrangement uses TRBV6-2 or TRBV6-3 and TRBJ2-7; D not certain. Looked up from germline, CDR1 is MNHEY and CDR2 is SVGEGT. Deletions cut 6 bases from V and 2 bases from J, with 14 bases between. This CDR3 spans 14 amino acids. CDR3 DNA: TGTGCCAGCAGACCGGCCGGGCCTGCCTACGAGCAGTACTTC. Translated, it gives CASRPAGPAYEQYF.